Listed below are T cell receptor beta chains from one sample, sequenced in a study of response to subunit inactivated influenza vaccine. Each CDR3 protein gets one entry after TCRdb re-called the RT-PCR reads with MiXCR. The sample consists of roughly 460,000 distinct CDR3 sequences, approximately 10% of them appearing once. The specimen was PBMCs from blood, collected roughly 45 days after vaccination. Receptor source: a man in his fifties who received an inactivated influenza vaccine. Both conserved end residues are part of each CDR3. The order of the fields is CDR3 protein, CDR3 DNA, clone size, D gene, J gene, V gene. The D gene is left open where the match is weak. Only some rows state a clone size, as once, few, many or a class for expanded clones.

CDR3: CSARDVLTDTQYF
DNA: TGCAGTGCTAGAGATGTGCTTACAGATACGCAGTATTTT
size: few
D: NA
J: TRBJ2-3
V: TRBV20-1

CDR3: CASGRTGEAFF
DNA: TGTGCCAGCGGCAGGACAGGTGAAGCTTTCTTT
size: NA
D: TRBD1
J: TRBJ1-1
V: TRBV2

CDR3: CASSTGTENQPQHF
DNA: TGTGCCAGCAGTACCGGGACAGAGAATCAGCCCCAGCATTTT
size: few
D: TRBD1
J: TRBJ1-5
V: TRBV12-3/TRBV12-4

CDR3: CASSWSEGAGEQFF
DNA: TGTGCCAGTAGTTGGTCGGAGGGGGCAGGGGAGCAGTTCTTC
size: NA
D: NA
J: TRBJ2-1
V: TRBV19

CDR3: CATSSRGLSNQPQHF
DNA: TGTGCCACCAGCAGTCGAGGGTTGAGCAATCAGCCCCAGCATTTT
size: few
D: NA
J: TRBJ1-5
V: TRBV15

CDR3: CASSRRIAGGVNEQFF
DNA: TGTGCCAGCAGCCGTAGAATAGCGGGGGGGGTGAATGAGCAGTTCTTC
size: few
D: TRBD2
J: TRBJ2-1
V: TRBV9

CDR3: CASSPGPRDRGHYEQYF
DNA: TGTGCCAGCAGCCCGGGTCCCCGGGACAGGGGGCACTACGAGCAGTACTTC
size: NA
D: TRBD1
J: TRBJ2-7
V: TRBV7-6

CDR3: CATQRDSTDTQYF
DNA: TGTGCCACCCAGAGGGATAGCACAGATACGCAGTATTTT
size: few
D: NA
J: TRBJ2-3
V: TRBV28

CDR3: CASSQIRAGGYTF
DNA: TGTGCCAGCAGCCAGATCAGGGCCGGTGGCTACACCTTC
size: few
D: NA
J: TRBJ1-2
V: TRBV3-1

CDR3: CASSWASGRGYEQYF
DNA: TGTGCCAGCAGCTGGGCTAGCGGGAGGGGGTACGAGCAGTACTTC
size: few
D: TRBD2
J: TRBJ2-7
V: TRBV11-2

CDR3: CASSSRTGTDQPQHF
DNA: TGTGCCAGCAGTTCCCGGACAGGGACGGATCAGCCCCAGCATTTT
size: NA
D: TRBD1
J: TRBJ1-5
V: TRBV6-5

CDR3: CASSIGTGKYGYTF
DNA: TGTGCCAGCAGCATCGGGACAGGGAAATATGGCTACACCTTC
size: NA
D: TRBD1
J: TRBJ1-2
V: TRBV3-1

CDR3: CASSQARRGTGTEKLFF
DNA: TGTGCCAGCAGCCAAGCTCGCAGGGGGACAGGGACTGAAAAACTGTTTTTT
size: NA
D: TRBD1
J: TRBJ1-4
V: TRBV4-2

CDR3: CASSISGNTIYF
DNA: TGTGCCAGCAGTATCTCTGGAAACACCATATATTTT
size: few
D: NA
J: TRBJ1-3
V: TRBV12-3/TRBV12-4

CDR3: CASGAVIAEQYF
DNA: TGTGCCAGCGGGGCCGTGATCGCCGAGCAGTACTTC
size: NA
D: NA
J: TRBJ2-7
V: TRBV6-2/TRBV6-3

CDR3: CASSFGSSSEQFF
DNA: TGCGCCAGCAGCTTCGGGAGTAGCAGTGAGCAGTTCTTC
size: NA
D: NA
J: TRBJ2-1
V: TRBV5-1

CDR3: CAVTGGEAYYGYTF
DNA: TGTGCCGTCACAGGGGGCGAAGCGTACTATGGCTACACCTTC
size: many
D: TRBD1
J: TRBJ1-2
V: TRBV7-9

CDR3: CASTQNDLAETQYF
DNA: TGTGCCAGCACACAGAACGACCTTGCTGAGACCCAGTACTTC
size: few
D: NA
J: TRBJ2-5
V: TRBV9

CDR3: CASSADTDYEQYF
DNA: TGTGCCAGCAGCGCGGACACGGACTACGAGCAGTACTTC
size: many
D: NA
J: TRBJ2-7
V: TRBV5-6

CDR3: CASSVASGKETQYF
DNA: TGTGCCAGCAGCGTAGCCTCGGGGAAAGAGACCCAGTACTTC
size: many
D: NA
J: TRBJ2-5
V: TRBV9

CDR3: CASSPSSVADTQYF
DNA: TGTGCCAGCAGTCCGTCCTCGGTCGCAGATACGCAGTATTTT
size: NA
D: NA
J: TRBJ2-3
V: TRBV28

CDR3: CASSFSPPTLLFF
DNA: TGTGCCAGCAGCTTTTCCCCTCCGACCCTTCTGTTTTTT
size: NA
D: NA
J: TRBJ1-4
V: TRBV7-9

CDR3: CASSLVDRVVYEQYF
DNA: TGCGCCAGCAGCTTGGTCGACAGGGTGGTATACGAGCAGTACTTC
size: many
D: TRBD1
J: TRBJ2-7
V: TRBV5-1

CDR3: CASSLLGGDLPGTEAFF
DNA: TGTGCCAGCAGTTTATTGGGGGGAGATCTACCGGGCACTGAAGCTTTCTTT
size: few
D: NA
J: TRBJ1-1
V: TRBV28

CDR3: CASSFSPGTGTYGYTF
DNA: TGTGCCAGCAGCTTCAGTCCCGGGACAGGGACCTATGGCTACACCTTC
size: few
D: TRBD1
J: TRBJ1-2
V: TRBV7-9

CDR3: CASSPNLLGLAPSNEMDF
DNA: TGTGCCAGCTCACCAAATCTACTGGGACTAGCGCCAAGCAATGAGATGGATTTT
size: NA
D: TRBD2
J: TRBJ2-3
V: TRBV18

CDR3: CSARSLRQSSYNSPLHF
DNA: TGCAGTGCTAGAAGCCTCCGACAGAGCTCCTATAATTCACCCCTCCACTTT
size: many
D: NA
J: TRBJ1-6
V: TRBV20-1

CDR3: CASSLDRGTGYTF
DNA: TGCGCCAGCAGCTTGGACAGGGGGACTGGCTACACCTTC
size: NA
D: TRBD1
J: TRBJ1-2
V: TRBV5-1

CDR3: CASSYSLDSSLELFF
DNA: TGTGCCAGCAGTTACTCTCTGGACAGCTCGTTGGAGCTGTTTTTT
size: many
D: NA
J: TRBJ2-2
V: TRBV6-2/TRBV6-3

CDR3: CASSPLIGTRGEQFF
DNA: TGTGCCAGCTCACCACTAATCGGGACAAGGGGTGAGCAGTTCTTC
size: few
D: NA
J: TRBJ2-1
V: TRBV18

CDR3: CASSQAASSDTQYF
DNA: TGTGCCAGCAGCCAAGCGGCTAGCTCAGATACGCAGTATTTT
size: NA
D: NA
J: TRBJ2-3
V: TRBV3-1

CDR3: CASSLAQIGVGTDTQYF
DNA: TGTGCCAGCAGTTTAGCCCAAATAGGGGTTGGCACAGATACGCAGTATTTT
size: many
D: NA
J: TRBJ2-3
V: TRBV12-3/TRBV12-4

CDR3: CASSPGLAGTMSEQYF
DNA: TGTGCCAGCTCACCAGGACTAGCGGGAACGATGTCCGAGCAGTACTTC
size: few
D: TRBD2
J: TRBJ2-7
V: TRBV18

CDR3: CAISVSADNSPLHF
DNA: TGTGCCATCAGTGTATCGGCAGATAATTCACCCCTCCACTTT
size: NA
D: NA
J: TRBJ1-6
V: TRBV10-3

CDR3: CSVEEATSGSTDTQYF
DNA: TGCAGCGTTGAAGAAGCTACTAGCGGGAGCACAGATACGCAGTATTTT
size: few
D: TRBD2
J: TRBJ2-3
V: TRBV29-1

CDR3: CASSLQGLLNTIYF
DNA: TGTGCCAGTAGCCTACAGGGTCTTCTAAACACCATATATTTT
size: few
D: NA
J: TRBJ1-3
V: TRBV19

CDR3: CAWSTSGTEAFF
DNA: TGTGCCTGGAGTACTTCCGGGACAGAAGCTTTCTTT
size: NA
D: NA
J: TRBJ1-1
V: TRBV30

CDR3: CASTLPAGTQYF
DNA: TGTGCCAGCACCCTCCCGGCGGGGACCCAGTACTTC
size: NA
D: NA
J: TRBJ2-5
V: TRBV7-9

CDR3: CASSPTGSYNSPLHF
DNA: TGTGCCAGCAGCCCGACAGGCAGCTATAATTCACCCCTCCACTTT
size: NA
D: NA
J: TRBJ1-6
V: TRBV3-1

CDR3: CASRLAGVGTDTQYF
DNA: TGTGCCAGCAGACTAGCGGGAGTGGGGACAGATACGCAGTATTTT
size: many
D: TRBD2
J: TRBJ2-3
V: TRBV28

CDR3: CASSYSSQDQETQYF
DNA: TGTGCCAGCAGTTACTCAAGCCAGGACCAAGAGACCCAGTACTTC
size: few
D: NA
J: TRBJ2-5
V: TRBV6-5